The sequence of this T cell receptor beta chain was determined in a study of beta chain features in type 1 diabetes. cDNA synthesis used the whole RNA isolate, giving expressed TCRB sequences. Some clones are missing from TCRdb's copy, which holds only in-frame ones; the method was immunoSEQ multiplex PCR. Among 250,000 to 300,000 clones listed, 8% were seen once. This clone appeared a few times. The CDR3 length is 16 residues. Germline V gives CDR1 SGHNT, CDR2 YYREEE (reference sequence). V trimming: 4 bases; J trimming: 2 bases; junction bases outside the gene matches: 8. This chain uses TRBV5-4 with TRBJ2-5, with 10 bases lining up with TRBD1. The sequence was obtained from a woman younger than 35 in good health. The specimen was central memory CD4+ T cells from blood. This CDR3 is CASSPMGTGEQETQYF. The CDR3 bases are TGTGCCAGCAGCCCCATGGGGACAGGGGAGCAAGAGACCCAGTACTTC.